The clone carrying this TCR beta chain was detected ten times or more. The CDR3 has 16 amino acids. CDR1 and CDR2 (germline): KGHDR, SFDVKD. V lost 3 bases and J 5 bases, leaving 18 bases between the germline ends. TCRdb recomputed calls from the RT-PCR reads with MiXCR, one row per CDR3 protein. The repertoire consists of about 680,000 distinct CDR3 sequences, with approximately 15% occurring once and the leading ten covering just over 3.5%. The specimen sequenced was memory CD4+ T cells from blood. The clonotype was recovered from a female donor in good health, serving as a healthy control. The J gene is TRBJ2-5, the V gene TRBV24-1; tentative D call: TRBD2 (5 bases). The CDR3 reads CATSDAGRGGRETQYF. The CDR3 bases are TGTGCCACCAGTGATGCTGGACGAGGAGGCAGGGAGACCCAGTACTTC.